The 3 T cell receptor beta chains below come from one sample, sequenced in a study of OX40 agonist ivuxolimab in advanced cancers. Sequencing used immunoSEQ multiplex PCR; TCRdb keeps in-frame clones, though not all of them. The profile shows some 83,000 clones, around 90% of them singletons. The input for sequencing was CD4+ or CD8+ T cells sorted from blood, taken in a trial of the OX40 agonist ivuxolimab. The receptors stem from an adult with an advanced solid tumor such as melanoma, head and neck, liver or kidney cancer.

This clone came up once. The chain recombines TRBV2 with TRBJ2-3; D possibly corresponds to TRBD1 (6 bases). The V gene lost 5 bases and the J gene lost 2 bases, with 11 bases spanning the gap. CDR3 size: 14 residues. Germline V CDR1 and CDR2: SNHLY, FYNNEI. The CDR3 DNA is TGTGCCAGCAGTACCGACAGGATCACAGATACGCAGTATTTT. Its translation is CASSTDRITDTQYF.

The chain couples TRBV4-3 to TRBJ2-1; maybe TRBD2 (6 bases). CDR1 LGHNA and CDR2 YSLEER come from the germline V gene. This CDR3 has 17 residues. The ends were cut back, 0 bases at V and 1 base at J, with 13 bases in the middle. The CDR3 DNA reads TGCGCCAGCAGCCAAGACCCTATCGGGGGTTCCTACAATGAGCAGTTCTTC. It is translated as CASSQDPIGGSYNEQFF.

This clone was detected once. V and J are TRBV27 and TRBJ2-5; 8 positions match TRBD2. Germline V CDR1 and CDR2: MNHEY, SMNVEV (reference sequence). The CDR3 spans 16 residues. With V trimmed by 5 bases and J by 2 bases, 10 bases remained unmatched. Written as DNA, the CDR3 is TGTGCCAGCAGTCCAAGAATAGCGGGGTTTCAAGAGACCCAGTACTTC. Amino acids: CASSPRIAGFQETQYF.